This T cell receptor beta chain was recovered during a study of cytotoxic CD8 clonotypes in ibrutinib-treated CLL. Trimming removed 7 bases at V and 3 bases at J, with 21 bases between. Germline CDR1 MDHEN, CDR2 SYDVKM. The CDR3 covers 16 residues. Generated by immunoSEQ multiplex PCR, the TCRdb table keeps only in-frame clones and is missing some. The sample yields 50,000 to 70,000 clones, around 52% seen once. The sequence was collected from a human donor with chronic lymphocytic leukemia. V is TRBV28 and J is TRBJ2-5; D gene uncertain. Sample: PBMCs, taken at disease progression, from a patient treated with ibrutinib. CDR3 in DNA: TGTGCCAGCACTATAGACCTCGCGCAGAACAAAGAGACCCAGTACTTC. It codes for CASTIDLAQNKETQYF.